The 19 T cell receptor beta chains given below trace back to one sample, sequenced in a study of T cell responses to AZD1222 COVID-19 vaccine. The data were produced by immunoSEQ multiplex PCR, yet TCRdb's version contains in-frame clones alone and is incomplete. The profile shows 200,000 or so clones, under 95% of them singletons. This material consisted of peripheral blood, taken 28 days after the second AZD1222 dose. These receptors were collected from an adult who received the AZD1222 COVID-19 vaccine.

The genes are TRBV12-3 or TRBV12-4 and TRBJ1-1; no definite D call. Trimming cost V 7 bases and J 4 bases, with 10 bases left between them. The CDR3 totals 12 residues. This chain's CDR3 is CASTSIGTEAFF. The CDR3 DNA is TGTGCCAGCACCTCTATCGGCACTGAAGCTTTCTTT.

This chain joins TRBV27 and TRBJ1-2; possibly TRBD1 for D (5 bases). V was cut by 5 bases and J by 2 bases, with 15 bases left in between. Germline values: CDR1 MNHEY, CDR2 SMNVEV (reference sequence). The CDR3 consists of 15 residues. The DNA of the CDR3 is TGTGCCAGCAGTCCCCGGACATATACCAACTATGGCTACACCTTC. This translates into CASSPRTYTNYGYTF.

The chain couples TRBV27 to TRBJ1-5; no firm D call. This CDR3 region has 14 residues. The germline V and J ends were trimmed by 5 bases and 1 base, with 9 bases remaining between them. Germline loops: CDR1 MNHEY, CDR2 SMNVEV (reference sequence). CDR3 sequence: CASSRATSNQPQHF. The CDR3 DNA sequence: TGTGCCAGCAGTAGGGCAACGAGCAATCAGCCCCAGCATTTT.

The J gene is TRBJ1-3, the V gene TRBV23-1; D is unresolved. TRBV23-1 is sorted into the ORF group, with uncertain function. The CDR3 extends over 15 amino acids. The V and J ends lost 0 bases and 0 bases respectively, with 6 bases between them. The chain's CDR3 is CASSQSCDSGNTIYF. In DNA form, the CDR3 reads TGCGCCAGCAGTCAATCGTGTGACTCTGGAAACACCATATATTTT.

V is TRBV12-5 and J is TRBJ1-3, with D maybe TRBD1 (5 bases). CDR1 and CDR2 (germline): LGHNT, FRNRAP. Trimming removed 7 bases at V and 1 base at J, with 11 bases between. This CDR3 contains 14 residues. Written as DNA, the CDR3 is TGTGCTAGTGCGAAGGGGACTTCTGGAAACACCATATATTTT. Its protein is CASAKGTSGNTIYF.

The rearrangement uses TRBV7-9 and TRBJ1-5, with TRBD1 matching 7 bases. The germline CDR1 and CDR2 sequences are SEHNR and FQNEAQ (reference sequence). This CDR3 has 15 residues. The V and J ends lost 6 bases and 3 bases, in that order; junction bases with no gene match: 8. For the CDR3, the DNA is TGTGCCAGCAGTTGGACAGGCGCCCCCAATCAGCCCCAGCATTTT. Encoded protein: CASSWTGAPNQPQHF. Full variable domain (outside the CDR3, taken from reference TRBV7-9 and TRBJ1-5): DTGVSQNPRHKITKRGQNVTFRCDPISEHNRLYWYRQTLGQGPEFLTYFQNEAQLEKSRLLSDRFSAERPKGSFSTLEIQRTEQGDSAMYLCASSWTGAPNQPQHFGDGTRLSIL.

V and J are TRBV6-2 or TRBV6-3 and TRBJ2-5; D call uncertain. Trimming cost V 2 bases and J 3 bases, with 4 bases left between them. This CDR3 region has 12 residues. Looked up from germline, CDR1 is MNHEY and CDR2 is SVGEGT. The CDR3 region is CASSYGKETQYF. The CDR3 nucleotides are TGTGCCAGCAGTTACGGAAAAGAGACCCAGTACTTC.

The chain is built from TRBV25-1 and TRBJ1-4; TRBD1 matches at 12 bases. The V gene end was trimmed by 6 bases and the J gene end by 7 bases; junction bases not matched to a gene: 3. Germline values: CDR1 MGHDK, CDR2 SYGVNS. There are 14 residues in the CDR3. DNA for the CDR3: TGTGCCAGCAGCGGGACAGGGGGCTTTGAAAAACTGTTTTTT. Translated, it gives CASSGTGGFEKLFF.

The chain is built from TRBV18 and TRBJ2-3, with 9 bases fitting TRBD1. Germline CDR1 reads KGHSH; CDR2 reads LQKENI. The V gene end was trimmed by 0 bases and the J gene end by 6 bases; junction bases not matched to a gene: 13. This CDR3 is built from 18 residues. This CDR3 is CASSPPGTGLFPQDTQYF. In DNA form, the CDR3 reads TGTGCCAGCTCACCACCCGGGACAGGGCTTTTCCCACAGGATACGCAGTATTTT.

Regarding this clone: Within the sample, other DNA sequences also encode this same CDR3. The chain carries TRBV6-2 or TRBV6-3 and TRBJ1-6; TRBD1 might be the D (6 bases). CDR1 MNHEY and CDR2 SVGEGT come from the germline V gene. The V gene lost 2 bases and the J gene lost 7 bases, with 9 bases spanning the gap. The CDR3 length is 14 residues. The CDR3 nucleotides are TGTGCCAGCAGTTACCCACAGGGCAATTCACCCCTCCACTTT. Protein sequence: CASSYPQGNSPLHF.

The V and J genes are TRBV4-3 and TRBJ1-4, with D maybe TRBD1 (6 bases). The CDR3 length is 14 residues. Germline V gene sequence: CDR1 LGHNA, CDR2 YSLEER. The V gene lost 6 bases and the J gene lost 3 bases, with 11 bases spanning the gap. This CDR3 reads CASSPTGSNEKLFF. The DNA of the CDR3 is TGCGCCAGCAGTCCGACAGGCTCTAATGAAAAACTGTTTTTT.

The chain carries TRBV4-2 and TRBJ1-5; maybe TRBD1 (5 bases). V was trimmed by 1 base and J by 6 bases, leaving 10 bases between them. There are 14 residues in the CDR3. CDR1 is LGHNA, CDR2 YNFKEQ, per germline. This CDR3 is CASSQGHRGQPQHF. CDR3 in DNA: TGTGCCAGCAGCCAAGGACATAGGGGTCAGCCCCAGCATTTT.

V gene TRBV4-1 combines with J gene TRBJ2-6, with 10 bases matching TRBD1. The CDR3 covers 19 residues. Unmatched junction bases numbered 8, after V lost 1 base and J lost 2 bases. CDR1 and CDR2 from the germline V gene are MGHRA and YSYEKL. CDR3 nucleotides: TGCGCCAGCAGCCAAGGAGCAGGGGACAGGGGCACTGGGGCCAACGTCCTGACTTTC. Its translation: CASSQGAGDRGTGANVLTF.

This clone was observed once. This rearrangement joins TRBV7-9 to TRBJ2-7; no definite D call. In germline, CDR1 is SEHNR, CDR2 FQNEAQ (reference sequence). Trimming stripped 5 bases from V and 4 bases from J, with 12 bases between. The CDR3 spans 13 residues. The CDR3 coding sequence is TGTGCCAGCAGCGCCTCGGTGGGGTACGAGCAGTACTTC. Protein product: CASSASVGYEQYF.

The chain uses TRBV6-4 and TRBJ2-2; D may be TRBD1 or TRBD2 (5 bases each). The CDR3 spans 16 residues. The ends were cut back, 2 bases at V and 1 base at J, with 11 bases in the middle. CDR1 MRHNA and CDR2 SNTAGT come from the germline V gene. The CDR3 sequence: CASSDRGVGNTGELFF. In nucleotides, the CDR3 is TGTGCCAGCAGTGACAGGGGAGTTGGGAACACCGGGGAGCTGTTTTTT.

This rearrangement joins TRBV2 to TRBJ2-3; no clear D. CDR3 size: 15 residues. Between the trimmed V and J ends, which lost 4 bases and 3 bases, there was a span of 14 bases. Looked up from germline, CDR1 is SNHLY and CDR2 is FYNNEI. CDR3 nucleotide sequence: TGTGCCAGCAGTGGCCCAGACTTAAGAACAGATACGCAGTATTTT. Its protein product is CASSGPDLRTDTQYF.

This chain connects TRBV5-1 to TRBJ2-3; 11 bases agree with TRBD2. V lost 4 bases, J lost 6 bases, and 10 bases stayed unmatched. The CDR3 sequence is 16 residues long. CDR1 and CDR2 from the germline V gene are SGHRS and YFSETQ. CDR3 in amino acids: CASSGTTSGAGDTQYF. The CDR3 DNA sequence: TGCGCCAGCAGCGGGACGACTAGCGGGGCGGGGGATACGCAGTATTTT.

The genes are TRBV24-1 and TRBJ1-1; 9 nucleotides line up with TRBD1. V trimming: 9 bases; J trimming: 1 base; junction bases outside the gene matches: 29. This CDR3 is built from 22 residues. CDR1 is KGHDR, CDR2 SFDVKD, per germline. The CDR3 spells CATGDEETGTGKEPKQNTEAFF. CDR3 coding DNA: TGTGCCACCGGCGACGAAGAGACCGGGACAGGGAAGGAGCCTAAACAGAACACTGAAGCTTTCTTT.

The chain has TRBV19 and TRBJ2-2; 7 bases match TRBD1. The CDR3 covers 16 residues. After removal of 6 bases from V and 3 bases from J, the junction contained 10 bases not matched to a gene. The germline V gene has CDR1 LNHDA and CDR2 SQIVND (reference sequence). CDR3 sequence reads: CASRPDRATYTGELFF. DNA of the CDR3: TGTGCCAGTAGGCCCGACAGGGCAACCTACACCGGGGAGCTGTTTTTT. Looking up the rest from reference TRBV19 and TRBJ2-2 gives the full variable domain: DGGITQSPKYLFRKEGQNVTLSCEQNLNHDAMYWYRQDPGQGLRLIYYSQIVNDFQKGDIAEGYSVSREKKESFPLTVTSAQKNPTAFYLCASRPDRATYTGELFFGEGSRLTVL.